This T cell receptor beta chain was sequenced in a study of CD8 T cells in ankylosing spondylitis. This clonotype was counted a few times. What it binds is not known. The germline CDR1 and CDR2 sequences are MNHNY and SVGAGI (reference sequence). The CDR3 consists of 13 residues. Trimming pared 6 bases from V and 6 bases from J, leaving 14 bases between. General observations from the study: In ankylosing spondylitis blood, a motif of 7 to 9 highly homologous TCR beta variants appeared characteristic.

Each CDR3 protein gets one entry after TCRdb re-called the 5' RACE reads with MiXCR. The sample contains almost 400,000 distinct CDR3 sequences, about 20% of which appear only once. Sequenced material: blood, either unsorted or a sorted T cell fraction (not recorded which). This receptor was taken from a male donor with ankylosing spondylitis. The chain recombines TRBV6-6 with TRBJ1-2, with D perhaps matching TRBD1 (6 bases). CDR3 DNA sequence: TGTGCCAGCAGATTAACTACAGGGAATGGCTACACCTTC. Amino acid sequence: CASRLTTGNGYTF.